The text below deals with one T cell receptor beta chain. Participants were aged 18 to 89 years, lived in roughly 23 US areas, and enrolled virtually. Assay used: immunoSEQ multiplex PCR; TCRdb lists only in-frame clones, some missing. The table shows approximately 200,000 clones, with approximately 90% occurring only once. These data originate in a study of blood T cell repertoires in COVID-19. Study context: Acute and convalescent COVID-19 specimens originated in the United States, Italy and Spain. Sources were T cells, B-cell-depleted T cells, or PBMCs; the material itself was cDNA or gDNA.

The CDR3 runs to 13 residues. Germline-derived CDR1 and CDR2 are SNHLY and FYNNEI. J was trimmed by 7 bases and V by 7 bases; bases with no gene match: 6. The receptor comes from a young man who had recovered from COVID-19. The rearrangement joins TRBV2 to TRBJ2-1, with TRBD2 identical over 8 bases. The sample comprised PBMCs or T cells enriched from blood (not recorded which). The CDR3 DNA reads as TGTGCCAGCAACCTAGCGGGCCGTAATGAGCAGTTCTTC. Residues: CASNLAGRNEQFF.